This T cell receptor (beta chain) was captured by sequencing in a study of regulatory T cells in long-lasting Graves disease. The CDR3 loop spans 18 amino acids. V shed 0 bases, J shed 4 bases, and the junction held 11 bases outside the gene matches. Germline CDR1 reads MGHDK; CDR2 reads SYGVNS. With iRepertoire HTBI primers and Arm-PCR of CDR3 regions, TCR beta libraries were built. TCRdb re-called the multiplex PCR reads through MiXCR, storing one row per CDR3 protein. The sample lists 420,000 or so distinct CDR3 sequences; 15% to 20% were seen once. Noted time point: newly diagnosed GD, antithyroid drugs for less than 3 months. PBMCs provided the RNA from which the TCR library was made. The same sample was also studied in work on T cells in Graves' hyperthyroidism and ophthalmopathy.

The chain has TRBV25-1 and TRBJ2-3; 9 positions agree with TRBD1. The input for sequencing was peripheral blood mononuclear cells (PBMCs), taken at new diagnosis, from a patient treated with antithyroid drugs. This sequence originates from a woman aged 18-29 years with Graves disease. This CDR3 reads CASSEYWLGTGNADTQYF. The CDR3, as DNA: TGTGCCAGCAGTGAATATTGGTTAGGGACAGGGAACGCAGATACGCAGTATTTT. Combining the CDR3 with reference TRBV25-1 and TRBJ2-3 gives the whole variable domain EADIYQTPRYLVIGTGKKITLECSQTMGHDKMYWYQQDPGMELHLIHYSYGVNSTEKGDLSSESTVSRIRTEHFPLTLESARPSHTSQYLCASSEYWLGTGNADTQYFGPGTRLTVL.